A single T cell receptor (beta chain) is shown here with its context. Its target is unknown. This entry comes from a study of cytomegalovirus exposure and HLA in healthy donors. This CDR3 spans 12 amino acids. Germline V gene lookup returns CDR1 LNHDA and CDR2 SQIVND (reference sequence). V was cut by 9 bases and J by 2 bases, with 8 bases left in between. Study results and limitations: Donors were assumed by presence/absence analyses to have roughly uniform sequencing depth.

It was with 60 Vbeta and 13 Jbeta primers that the PCR ran. Data came from immunoSEQ multiplex PCR; TCRdb stores just in-frame clones and leaves some out. Of 55,000 to 75,000 clones in the sample, less than 65% were seen once. This clonotype was sampled from a man in his thirties or forties in good health and CMV-seronegative. J is TRBJ1-5 and V is TRBV19; unclear D gene. The material sequenced was PBMCs. CDR3 nucleotide sequence: TGTGCCAGCCGAGGAGGCAATCAGCCCCAGCATTTT. Residues: CASRGGNQPQHF.